This entry lists 30 T cell receptor beta chains sequenced from one sample in a study of breast tumors, draining lymph nodes, adjacent tissues. Breast cancer patients provided tissue from their axillary draining lymph nodes. TCRdb reanalysed the multiplex PCR reads using MiXCR and keeps one entry per CDR3 protein. The sample carries 85,000 to 130,000 distinct CDR3 sequences, 21% recorded once. The specimen was axillary lymph node tissue. Receptors originate from a female donor with breast cancer. Some clones in this sample may be carry-over from other donors' samples.

To note about this clonotype: One end of the junction fails to match germline, which may point to a read error. The V and J genes are TRBV2 and TRBJ1-1; perhaps TRBD1 as D (6 bases). The germline CDR1 and CDR2 sequences are SNHLY and FYNNEI. The CDR3 loop spans 12 amino acids. CDR3 in DNA: TGTGCCAGCACTGAACACAGGGAAAAAGCTTTCTTT. This gives the protein CASTEHREKAFF.

This clonotype has at least ten counts. The chain is built from TRBV6-2 or TRBV6-3 and TRBJ1-2; D possibly corresponds to TRBD1 (5 bases). The V end was cut by 10 bases, the J end by 8 bases, with 20 bases between. Germline V gene data show CDR1 as MNHEY and CDR2 as SVGEGT. The CDR3 runs 13 residues. CDR3 in amino acids: CATSSGRVRGYTF. CDR3 nucleotides: TGTGCCACCTCCTCCGGCAGGGTTCGGGGCTACACCTTC.

V and J are TRBV4-2 and TRBJ2-5; 8 nucleotides line up with TRBD2. The CDR3 totals 16 residues. Trimming removed 1 base from V and 2 bases from J; junction bases left unmatched: 6. Germline-derived CDR1 and CDR2 are LGHNA and YNFKEQ. DNA for the CDR3: TGTGCCAGCAGCCAAGCGGGGGGGGACACTCAAGAGACCCAGTACTTC. It specifies CASSQAGGDTQETQYF.

The V gene is TRBV18, the J gene TRBJ1-5; D remains unclear. The CDR3 loop spans 15 amino acids. V was trimmed by 4 bases and J by 6 bases, leaving 16 bases between them. In germline, CDR1 is KGHSH, CDR2 LQKENI. CDR3 sequence (DNA): TGTGCCAGCTCACTCACTGACTCCTTCGGTCAGCCCCAGCATTTT. Translating gives CASSLTDSFGQPQHF.

This clonotype was picked up many times. The genes are TRBV5-1 and TRBJ2-1; 16 nucleotides match TRBD2. Germline assignment: CDR1 SGHRS and CDR2 YFSETQ. There are 19 residues in the CDR3. The V segment lost 4 bases and the J segment 0 bases; nucleotides outside the gene matches: 7. The CDR3 bases are TGCGCCAGCAGCCCGGGACTAGCGGGGGGGCCGGGCTCCTACAATGAGCAGTTCTTC. Residues: CASSPGLAGGPGSYNEQFF.

This sequence joins TRBV7-9 and TRBJ1-5, with no clear D. This CDR3 is 14 amino acids long. Germline assignment: CDR1 SEHNR and CDR2 FQNEAQ (reference sequence). V was shortened by 4 bases and J by 2 bases, with 9 bases between the two germline ends. CDR3 nucleotides: TGTGCCAGCAGCTCAGGATACGGCAATCAGCCCCAGCATTTT. As protein: CASSSGYGNQPQHF.

J is TRBJ2-1 and V is TRBV19, with D possibly matching TRBD2 (7 bases). CDR1 is LNHDA and CDR2 is SQIVND in the germline V gene (reference sequence). The CDR3 has 16 amino acids. V lost 2 bases and J lost 4, with 15 bases in between. The CDR3 region is CASSIRGGAGYNEQFF. For the CDR3, the DNA is TGTGCCAGTAGTATAAGGGGGGGGGCGGGTTACAATGAGCAGTTCTTC.

Concerning this clonotype itself: Just one base apart from a much larger clone, this may be a read error. The rearrangement uses TRBV28 and TRBJ2-7, with 7 positions matching TRBD2. The germline CDR1 and CDR2 sequences are MDHEN and SYDVKM. The junction had 9 bases not matched to a gene; V was cut back by 8 bases and J by 5 bases. The length of the CDR3 is 13 residues. Here the CDR3 DNA reads TGTGCCAGCGGTGAGGCGGGAGTTCACGAGCAGTACTTC. Translation gives CASGEAGVHEQYF.

In the case of this clonotype: This clone may be a read error of a much larger clone one base away. V gene TRBV6-1 combines with J gene TRBJ1-2, with a tentative D call TRBD1 (5 bases). This CDR3 contains 13 residues. Germline assignment: CDR1 MNHNS and CDR2 SASEGT. CDR3 in amino acids: CASSVQGRDGHTF. DNA of the CDR3: TGTGCCAGCAGTGTCCAGGGTAGGGATGGCCACACCTTC.

This clonotype occurred many times. The chain links TRBV9 to TRBJ1-3; D uncertain. CDR1 is SGDLS and CDR2 is YYNGEE in the germline V gene. Between the trimmed V and J ends, which lost 3 bases and 0 bases, there was a span of 10 bases. This CDR3 contains 15 residues. Written as DNA, the CDR3 is TGTGCCAGCAGCGCGACGGCCAGCTCTGGAAACACCATATATTTT. Its translation: CASSATASSGNTIYF.

In its sample, this clonotype was seen many times. This chain joins TRBV2 and TRBJ2-1, with 7 bases fitting TRBD2. The CDR3 sequence is 15 residues long. After removal of 7 bases from V and 8 bases from J, the junction contained 14 bases not matched to a gene. The germline CDR1 and CDR2 sequences are SNHLY and FYNNEI. The CDR3 loop reads CASTTIPGGGDEQFF. The CDR3 DNA reads TGTGCCAGCACCACAATCCCCGGGGGAGGGGATGAGCAGTTCTTC.

This clonotype has a count of ten or more. This chain joins TRBV12-3 or TRBV12-4 and TRBJ1-2; D unclear. CDR3 size: 15 residues. V was trimmed by 5 bases and J by 8 bases, leaving 21 bases between them. CDR3 in amino acids: CASSLIPVPVDGYTF. The CDR3 nucleotides read TGTGCCAGCAGTCTTATCCCCGTTCCGGTTGACGGCTACACCTTC.

This clonotype appeared many times. The chain carries TRBV5-6 and TRBJ2-7; D uncertain. The germline V gene encodes CDR1 SGHDT and CDR2 YYEEEE. V gave up 3 bases and J gave up 3 bases, with 13 bases separating them. The CDR3 has 14 residues. The CDR3 region is CASSSAPGGYEQYF. The CDR3 coding sequence is TGTGCCAGCAGCTCCGCCCCGGGCGGCTACGAGCAGTACTTC.

About this clonotype itself: A much larger clone lies one base from this, so it may be a read error. The genes are TRBV4-1 and TRBJ2-3; 12 bases match TRBD1. The CDR3 is 16 amino acids. V was clipped by 8 bases and J by 5 bases; unmatched bases: 11. Germline V gene sequence: CDR1 MGHRA, CDR2 YSYEKL. The CDR3 region is CASGRGTGGEIDTQYF. The DNA of the CDR3 is TGCGCCAGCGGCAGGGGGACAGGGGGCGAGATAGATACGCAGTATTTT.

The chain is built from TRBV6-5 and TRBJ1-4; 10 bases fit TRBD1. The CDR3 totals 15 residues. V was clipped by 4 bases and J by 8 bases; unmatched bases: 7. CDR1 is MNHEY, CDR2 SVGAGI, per germline. CDR3 in DNA: TGTGCCAGCAGTTTTACCGGGACAGGGGACGAAAAACTGTTTTTT. It codes for CASSFTGTGDEKLFF.

A remark on this clonotype: This may come from a read error, since a much larger clone is one base off. The chain combines TRBV13 with TRBJ2-3; possible D gene TRBD2, 7 bases. The germline CDR1 and CDR2 sequences are PRHDT and FYEKMQ (reference sequence). This CDR3 contains 14 residues. CDR3 loop: CASSSRGATDTQCF. The CDR3 DNA is TGTGCCAGCAGCTCCCGGGGGGCGACAGATACGCAGTGTTTT.

This clonotype was counted many times. V gene TRBV2 combines with J gene TRBJ2-1, with 9 bases identical to TRBD1. From germline, CDR1 is SNHLY and CDR2 FYNNEI. Trimming took 5 bases from V and 16 from J; bases not matched to a gene: 6. The CDR3 runs 11 residues. CDR3 in DNA: TGTGCCAGCAGTCCACAGGGGGCGGGTTTCTTC. This sequence encodes CASSPQGAGFF.

The table lists this clonotype with many counts. This chain links TRBV29-1 with TRBJ1-2, with D maybe TRBD1 (5 bases). CDR3 size: 11 residues. V was trimmed by 6 bases and J by 4 bases, leaving 9 bases between them. The V gene's germline CDR1 is SQVTM and CDR2 ANQGSEA. The CDR3 loop is CSVVGGYGYTF. The CDR3, as DNA: TGCAGCGTGGTGGGGGGCTATGGCTACACCTTC.

This clonotype has just a few counts. A read error may explain this, as a much larger clone is one base away. The V call is TRBV5-1, the J call TRBJ2-3; D may be TRBD2 (6 bases). CDR1 and CDR2 from the germline V gene are SGHRS and YFSETQ. The V and J ends lost 7 bases and 3 bases respectively, with 15 bases between them. CDR3 length: 14 residues. In nucleotides, the CDR3 is TGCGCCAGCGGCTGGGGGGACGTGACAGATACGCAGTATTTT. Its translation is CASGWGDVTDTQYF. The whole variable domain, remainder taken from reference TRBV5-1 and TRBJ2-3, is KAGVTQTPRYLIKTRGQQVTLSCSPISGHRSVSWYQQTPGQGLQFLFEYFSETQRNKGNFPGRFSGRQFSNSRSEMNVSTLELGDSALYLCASGWGDVTDTQYFGPGTRLTVL.

In this sample, this clonotype turned up many times. This chain uses TRBV10-3 with TRBJ2-3; 9 positions match TRBD1. This CDR3 is built from 14 residues. The V gene end was trimmed by 5 bases and the J gene end by 2 bases; junction bases not matched to a gene: 2. Germline V gene sequence: CDR1 ENHRY, CDR2 SYGVKD. This CDR3 reads CAISRQGVTDTQYF. CDR3 nucleotides: TGTGCCATCAGTCGACAGGGGGTCACAGATACGCAGTATTTT.

On this clonotype: A much larger clonotype is one base distant, so this may be a read error. V gene TRBV20-1 combines with J gene TRBJ2-2; D gene uncertain. CDR1 and CDR2 (germline): DFQATT, SNEGSKA (reference sequence). CDR3 length: 13 amino acids. The CDR3 protein is CNARDRVVGELFF. CDR3 sequence (DNA): TGCAATGCTAGAGATCGGGTAGTCGGGGAGCTGTTTTTT.

In this sample, this clonotype turned up many times. The J gene is TRBJ2-1, the V gene TRBV5-1, with 12 bases identical to TRBD2. The germline V gene encodes CDR1 SGHRS and CDR2 YFSETQ. The V and J ends lost 4 bases and 9 bases, in that order; junction bases with no gene match: 14. The CDR3 runs to 17 residues. The CDR3, as DNA: TGCGCCAGCAGCCCCACTAGCGGGAGGAGACAAAGGGGTGAGCAGTTCTTC. Translated: CASSPTSGRRQRGEQFF. The full variable domain, rest sourced from reference TRBV5-1 and TRBJ2-1, is KAGVTQTPRYLIKTRGQQVTLSCSPISGHRSVSWYQQTPGQGLQFLFEYFSETQRNKGNFPGRFSGRQFSNSRSEMNVSTLELGDSALYLCASSPTSGRRQRGEQFFGPGTRLTVL.

The sample holds many counts of this clonotype. The chain combines TRBV2 with TRBJ2-3; D is unresolved. The CDR3 is made up of 15 amino acids. V lost 9 bases to trimming and J lost 2 bases, with 18 bases between them. Looked up from germline, CDR1 is SNHLY and CDR2 is FYNNEI. CDR3 coding DNA: TGTGCCAGGTCAGGACCTCCCACCGCCACAGATACGCAGTATTTT. Its translation is CARSGPPTATDTQYF.

In regard to this clonotype: One base away lies a much larger clone, so this may be a sequencing read error. The rearrangement links TRBV3-1 to TRBJ2-1; 14 bases agree with TRBD2. CDR3 size: 14 residues. Germline-derived CDR1 and CDR2 are LGHDT and YNNKEL (reference sequence). CDR3 sequence: CASQGTSGSNEQLF. CDR3 sequence (DNA): TGTGCCAGCCAAGGGACTAGCGGGAGTAATGAGCAGCTCTTC.

This clonotype has ten or more counts. The CDR3 spells CASSQGLASPEQYF. As DNA, the CDR3 is TGCGCCAGCAGCCAAGGACTAGCGTCACCGGAGCAGTACTTC. The chain is built from TRBV4-1 and TRBJ2-7, with 8 bases matching TRBD2. Germline lookup yields CDR1 MGHRA and CDR2 YSYEKL. Trimming took 1 base from V and 7 from J; bases not matched to a gene: 6. This CDR3 has 14 residues.

This clonotype has a single count. A much larger clonotype is one base distant, so this may be a read error. The chain links TRBV27 to TRBJ2-7, with D unclear. The CDR3 totals 13 residues. Germline assignment: CDR1 MNHEY and CDR2 SMNVEV (reference sequence). The CDR3 DNA reads as TGTGCCAGCAGTTTCGGCAACTCCTGCGAGCAGTACTTC. Protein sequence: CASSFGNSCEQYF.

This clonotype was counted at least ten times. V is TRBV6-6 and J is TRBJ2-7; 9 bases match TRBD1. The CDR3 length is 16 residues. Germline V gene sequence: CDR1 MNHNY, CDR2 SVGAGI (reference sequence). V shed 6 bases, J shed 3 bases, and the junction held 12 bases outside the gene matches. The CDR3 loop reads CASRRPGQGVNYEQYF. CDR3 DNA: TGTGCCAGCAGGCGACCGGGACAGGGTGTTAACTACGAGCAGTACTTC.

J is TRBJ1-5 and V is TRBV28; D is perhaps TRBD1 (6 bases). The germline V and J ends were trimmed by 4 bases and 6 bases, with 10 bases remaining between them. The CDR3 length is 13 residues. The germline V gene has CDR1 MDHEN and CDR2 SYDVKM. The DNA for the CDR3 is TGTGCCAGCAGTTACGGGGGGGCTCAGCCCCAGCATTTT. It codes for CASSYGGAQPQHF.

As to this clonotype: The CDR3 does not close with the conserved phenylalanine or tryptophan, likely indicating a read error. The chain is built from TRBV28 and TRBJ2-7; D remains ambiguous. Germline V gene lookup returns CDR1 MDHEN and CDR2 SYDVKM. This CDR3 is 17 amino acids long. Trimming left V 3 bases short and J 2 bases short, with 20 bases between. The CDR3 is CASSFQGDKIGPYEQYL. The CDR3 DNA follows: TGTGCCAGCAGTTTCCAAGGAGATAAGATAGGGCCCTACGAGCAGTACCTC.

This clonotype was seen a single time. The chain couples TRBV9 to TRBJ2-3, with a weak D call TRBD2 (5 bases). Trimming shortened V by 2 bases and J by 0 bases, and 10 bases separated the two germline ends. CDR1 is SGDLS and CDR2 is YYNGEE in the germline V gene. The CDR3 length is 15 residues. CDR3 bases: TGTGCCAGCAGCGTCCGGGCGGGTAGCACAGATACGCAGTATTTT. Its translation: CASSVRAGSTDTQYF.